These 6 T cell receptor beta chains were sequenced from one sample in a study of cytomegalovirus exposure and HLA in healthy donors. Use of 60 Vbeta and 13 Jbeta primers characterized the PCR. The repertoire was sequenced with immunoSEQ multiplex PCR; TCRdb's copy has only in-frame clones and lacks some. The top ten hold around 1.4% of the sample, which has around 200,000 clones, approximately 80% seen once. The sample was PBMCs. The receptors come from a girl aged 10 to 17 in good health and CMV-seronegative.

The CDR3 coding sequence is TGTGCCAGCAAGGGACAGGCCAATCAGCCCCAGCATTTT. The encoded protein is CASKGQANQPQHF. The J gene is TRBJ1-5, the V gene TRBV2; 8 nucleotides align to TRBD1. Trimming took 7 bases from V and 3 from J; bases not matched to a gene: 2. Germline-derived CDR1 and CDR2 are SNHLY and FYNNEI. This CDR3 has 13 residues.

For this clone: In the same sample, other DNA sequences code for this CDR3. This chain joins TRBV7-4 and TRBJ1-3, with a weak D call TRBD1 (5 bases). The germline gives CDR1 SGHVT, CDR2 SQSDAQ. The CDR3 covers 16 residues. V gave up 1 base and J gave up 1 base, with 11 bases separating them. CDR3 amino acids: CASSLVGQGSGNTIYF. The CDR3 DNA is TGTGCCAGCAGCTTAGTTGGCCAGGGATCTGGAAACACCATATATTTT.

The rearrangement links TRBV11-2 to TRBJ1-6; D uncertain. The V end lost 0 bases, the J end lost 8 bases, and 5 bases lay between the germline ends. Germline CDR1 SGHAT, CDR2 FQNNGV. The CDR3 consists of 13 residues. This chain's CDR3 is CASSLEADSPLHF. For the CDR3, the DNA is TGTGCCAGCAGCTTAGAGGCGGATTCACCCCTCCACTTT.

This rearrangement joins TRBV21-1 to TRBJ2-1; the table calls TRBD2, which could not be checked here. TRBV21-1 has pseudogene status. CDR3 length equals 14 residues. Written as DNA, the CDR3 is TGTGCCAGCAGAGAGAATTATCGAGGGAATGAGCAGTTCTTC. This codes for CASRENYRGNEQFF.

The chain is built from TRBV29-1 and TRBJ1-2; D unclear. The CDR3 runs 12 residues. Germline-derived CDR1 and CDR2 are SQVTM and ANQGSEA. With 7 bases removed from V and 5 bases from J, the gap between germline ends came to 14 bases. Here the CDR3 reads CSARTGEYGYTF. The CDR3 region has the DNA TGCAGCGCCCGGACGGGAGAATATGGCTACACCTTC. Supplemented by reference TRBV29-1 and TRBJ1-2, the full variable domain reads SAVISQKPSRDICQRGTSLTIQCQVDSQVTMMFWYRQQPGQSLTLIATANQGSEATYESGFVIDKFPISRPNLTFSTLTVSNMSPEDSSIYLCSARTGEYGYTFGSGTRLTVV.

This clone has just a few counts. This chain connects TRBV5-4 to TRBJ1-1, with D hard to call. Looked up from germline, CDR1 is SGHNT and CDR2 is YYREEE (reference sequence). This CDR3 has 13 residues. V lost 1 base and J 1 base, leaving 5 bases between the germline ends. The CDR3 DNA reads as TGTGCCAGCAGCTTGTTCCAGAACACTGAAGCTTTCTTT. Its translation is CASSLFQNTEAFF.